The sequence of this TCR beta chain was determined in a study of post-analysis software for immune sequencing data. Study-level information: Both relapsing-remitting and secondary progressive multiple sclerosis featured among the disease courses, as did progressive-relapsing multiple sclerosis.

This clonotype appeared a few times. Its specificity is unknown. The CDR3 totals 14 residues. The V end lost 0 bases, the J end lost 4 bases, and 7 bases lay between the germline ends. Looked up from germline, CDR1 is SGHKS and CDR2 is YYEKEE (reference sequence). Findings and limits, study-wide: Comparison with controls showed significantly lower normalized Chao1 diversity in multiple sclerosis patients. Included in a set of four or five TRBV segments more frequent in patients than controls were TRBV5-6, TRBV5-1 and TRBV20-1. F measure clustering grouped samples strongly by preparation batch.

Unique molecular identifiers tagged the TCR beta cDNA libraries. Hundreds of thousands of cDNA molecules were obtained from roughly 1.1 to 9.2 million T cells. TCRdb re-analysed the PCR reads in MiXCR, keeping a single row per CDR3 protein. The sample contains around 400,000 distinct CDR3 sequences, approximately 38% of which appear only once. The TCR was taken from a girl aged 2 to 10 with multiple sclerosis. The rearrangement joins TRBV5-5 to TRBJ1-4; D call uncertain. Sequencing was performed on blood. The CDR3 DNA is TGTGCCAGCAGCTTGGTAGGCTTTAATGAAAAACTGTTTTTT. Protein: CASSLVGFNEKLFF.